This T cell receptor (beta chain) was sequenced during a study of naive and memory T cell subsets. Broader study findings: The power law exponent of TCR abundance differed between naive and memory cells. Diversity fell and Gini index rose from naive through CM, EM, EMRA.

The CDR3 spans 15 residues. In germline, CDR1 is MNHEY, CDR2 SVGEGT. V gave up 7 bases and J gave up 0 bases; unmatched junction bases: 6. Separate alpha and beta amplification began at the second PCR step. Both TRBC1 and TRBC2 were covered by a beta constant-region primer of two equimolar oligonucleotides. Ligated cDNA was amplified by four rounds of PCR with nested alpha and beta constant-region primers and SP2. The cDNA 3' end received a ligated single-stranded oligonucleotide carrying the SP2 primer and a 12-nucleotide UMI. TCRdb called the UMI-ligation and nested PCR reads again in MiXCR, with one record for every CDR3 protein. The data hold tens of thousands of distinct CDR3 sequences, with about 9.9% observed a single time. Turning to this clonotype: Its antigen remains unknown.

The V call is TRBV6-2 or TRBV6-3, the J call TRBJ2-7, with 10 bases matching TRBD1. The receptor was isolated from a human donor in good health. The sample was naive CD8+ T cells from blood. CDR3 in DNA: TGTGCCAGCACCGAGACAGGGGGCCTCTCCTACGAGCAGTACTTC. Its translation: CASTETGGLSYEQYF.